Reported below is one TCR beta chain. Its specificity is not known. After removal of 5 bases from V and 4 bases from J, the junction contained 5 bases not matched to a gene. The CDR3 contains 15 residues. Germline V gene data show CDR1 as SGHNT and CDR2 as YENEEA. This sample is drawn from a study of long-term antiretroviral therapy in people with HIV. Study-level findings and limits: Repertoire dominance by clones expanded before ART was seen at all time points.

immunoSEQ v3.0 was run at survey level. Using immunoSEQ multiplex PCR, the repertoire was profiled, and TCRdb retains in-frame clones only, with some absent. Of roughly 20,000 clones in the sample, approximately 86% were seen once. For each donor, at least one pre-ART and at least two post-ART PBMC samples were available. Every participant with HIV received treatment in the United States. Cryopreserved PBMC samples of roughly 1-10 million cells were used for DNA extraction. V and J are TRBV11-3 and TRBJ2-1; 10 positions match TRBD1. The clonotype originates from a middle-aged man with HIV. Sequenced here: unsorted PBMCs, sampled 0.5 years after starting antiretroviral therapy. The CDR3 spells CASSPPGQGYNEQFF. CDR3 nucleotides: TGTGCCAGCAGCCCACCGGGACAGGGGTACAATGAGCAGTTCTTC.